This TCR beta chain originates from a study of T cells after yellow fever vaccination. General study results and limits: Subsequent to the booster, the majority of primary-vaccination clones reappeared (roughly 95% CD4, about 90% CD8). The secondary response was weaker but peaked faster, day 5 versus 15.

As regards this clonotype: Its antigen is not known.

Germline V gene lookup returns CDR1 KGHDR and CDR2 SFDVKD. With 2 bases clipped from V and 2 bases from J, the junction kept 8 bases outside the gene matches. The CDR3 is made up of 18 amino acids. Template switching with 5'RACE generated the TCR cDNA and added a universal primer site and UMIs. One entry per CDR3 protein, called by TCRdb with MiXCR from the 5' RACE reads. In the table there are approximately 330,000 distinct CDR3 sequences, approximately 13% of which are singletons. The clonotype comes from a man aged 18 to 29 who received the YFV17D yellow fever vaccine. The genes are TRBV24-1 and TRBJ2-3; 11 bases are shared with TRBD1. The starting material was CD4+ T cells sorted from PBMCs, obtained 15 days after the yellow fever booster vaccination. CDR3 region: CATSDSRTGGAITDTQYF. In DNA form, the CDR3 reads TGTGCCACCAGTGATTCGCGGACAGGGGGCGCGATCACAGATACGCAGTATTTT.